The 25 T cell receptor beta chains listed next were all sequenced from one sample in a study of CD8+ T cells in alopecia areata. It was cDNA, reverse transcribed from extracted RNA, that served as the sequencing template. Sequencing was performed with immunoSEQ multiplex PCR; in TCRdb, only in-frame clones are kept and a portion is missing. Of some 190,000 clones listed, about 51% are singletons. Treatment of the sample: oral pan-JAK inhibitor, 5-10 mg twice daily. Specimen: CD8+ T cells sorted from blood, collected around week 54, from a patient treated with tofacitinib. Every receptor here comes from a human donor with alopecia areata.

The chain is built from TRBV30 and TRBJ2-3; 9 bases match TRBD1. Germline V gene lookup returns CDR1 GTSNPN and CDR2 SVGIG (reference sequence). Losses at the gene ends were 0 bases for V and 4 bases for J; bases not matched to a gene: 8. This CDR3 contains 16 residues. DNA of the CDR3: TGTGCCTGGAGTGTGGCCTCCGGGACAGGGTCAGATACGCAGTATTTT. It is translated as CAWSVASGTGSDTQYF.

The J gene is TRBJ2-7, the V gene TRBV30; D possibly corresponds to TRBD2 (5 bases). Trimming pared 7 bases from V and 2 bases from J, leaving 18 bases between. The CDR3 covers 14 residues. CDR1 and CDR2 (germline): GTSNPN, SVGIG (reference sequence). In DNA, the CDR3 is TGTGCCTCAACCAGGAGAGGGTTGACCTACGAGCAGTACTTC. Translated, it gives CASTRRGLTYEQYF.

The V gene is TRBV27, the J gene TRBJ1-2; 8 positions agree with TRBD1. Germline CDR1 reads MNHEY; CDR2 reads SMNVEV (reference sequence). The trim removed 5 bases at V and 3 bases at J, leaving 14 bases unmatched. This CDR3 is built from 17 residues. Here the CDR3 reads CASSTTAPPDRDYGYTF. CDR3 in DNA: TGTGCCAGCAGTACAACCGCTCCGCCGGACAGGGACTATGGCTACACCTTC.

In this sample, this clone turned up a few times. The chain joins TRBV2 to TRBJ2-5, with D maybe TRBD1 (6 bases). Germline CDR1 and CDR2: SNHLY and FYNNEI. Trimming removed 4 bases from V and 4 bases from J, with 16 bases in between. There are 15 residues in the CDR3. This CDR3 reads CASSANPLGGETQYF. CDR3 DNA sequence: TGTGCCAGCAGTGCAAATCCATTAGGGGGAGAGACCCAGTACTTC.

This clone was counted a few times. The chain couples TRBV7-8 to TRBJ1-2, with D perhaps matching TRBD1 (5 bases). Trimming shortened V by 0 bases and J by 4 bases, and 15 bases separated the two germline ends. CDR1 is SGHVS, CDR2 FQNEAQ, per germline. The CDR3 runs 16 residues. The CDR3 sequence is CASSLAFRGPTYGYTF. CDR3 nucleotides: TGTGCCAGCAGCTTAGCGTTCCGGGGCCCGACCTATGGCTACACCTTC.

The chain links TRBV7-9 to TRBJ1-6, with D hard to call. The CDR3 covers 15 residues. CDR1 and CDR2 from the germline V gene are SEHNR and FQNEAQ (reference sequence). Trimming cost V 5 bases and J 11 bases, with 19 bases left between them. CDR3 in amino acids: CASSNQTGLGPPLHF. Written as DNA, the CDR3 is TGTGCCAGCAGCAACCAGACGGGCCTAGGACCACCCCTCCACTTT.

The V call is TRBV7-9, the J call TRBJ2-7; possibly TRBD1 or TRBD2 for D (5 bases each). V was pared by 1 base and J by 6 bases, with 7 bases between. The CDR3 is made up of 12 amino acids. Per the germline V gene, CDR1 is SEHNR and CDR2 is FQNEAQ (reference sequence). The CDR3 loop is CASSLDGGEQYF. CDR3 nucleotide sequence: TGTGCCAGCAGCTTAGATGGGGGCGAGCAGTACTTC. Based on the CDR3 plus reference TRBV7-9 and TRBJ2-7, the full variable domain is DTGVSQNPRHKITKRGQNVTFRCDPISEHNRLYWYRQTLGQGPEFLTYFQNEAQLEKSRLLSDRFSAERPKGSFSTLEIQRTEQGDSAMYLCASSLDGGEQYFGPGTRLTVT.

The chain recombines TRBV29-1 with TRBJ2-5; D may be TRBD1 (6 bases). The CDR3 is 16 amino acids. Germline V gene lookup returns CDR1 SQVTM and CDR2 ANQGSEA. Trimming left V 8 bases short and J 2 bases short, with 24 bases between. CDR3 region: CSTEGEILEEQETQYF. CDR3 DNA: TGCAGCACTGAGGGGGAGATATTGGAAGAGCAAGAGACCCAGTACTTC.

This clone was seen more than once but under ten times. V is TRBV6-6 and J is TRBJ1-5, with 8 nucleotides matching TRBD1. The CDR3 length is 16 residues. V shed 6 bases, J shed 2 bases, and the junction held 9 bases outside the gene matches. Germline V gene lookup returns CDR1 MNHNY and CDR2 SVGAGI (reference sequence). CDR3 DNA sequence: TGTGCCAGCAGCAACCAGGACAGGGTCGGCAATCAGCCCCAGCATTTT. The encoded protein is CASSNQDRVGNQPQHF.

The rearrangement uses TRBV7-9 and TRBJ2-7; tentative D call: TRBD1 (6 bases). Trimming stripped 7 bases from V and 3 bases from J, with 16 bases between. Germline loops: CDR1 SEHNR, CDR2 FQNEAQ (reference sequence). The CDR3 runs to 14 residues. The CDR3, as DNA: TGTGCCAGCACCTCATGGACAGAAGGCTACGAGCAGTACTTC. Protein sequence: CASTSWTEGYEQYF.

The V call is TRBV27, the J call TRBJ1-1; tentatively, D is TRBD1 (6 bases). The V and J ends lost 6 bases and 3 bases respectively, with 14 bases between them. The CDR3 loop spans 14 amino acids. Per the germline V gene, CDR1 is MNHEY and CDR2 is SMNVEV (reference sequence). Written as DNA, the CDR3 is TGTGCCAGCAGCCCCCAGCAGGGGTACACTGAAGCTTTCTTT. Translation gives CASSPQQGYTEAFF.

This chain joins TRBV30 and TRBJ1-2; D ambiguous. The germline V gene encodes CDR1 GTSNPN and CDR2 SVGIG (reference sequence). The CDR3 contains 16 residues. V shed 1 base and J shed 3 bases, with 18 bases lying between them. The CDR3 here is CAWSDVGVRGDYGYTF. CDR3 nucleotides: TGTGCCTGGAGTGACGTCGGGGTTAGAGGAGACTATGGCTACACCTTC. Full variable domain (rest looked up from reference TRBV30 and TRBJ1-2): SQTIHQWPATLVQPVGSPLSLECTVEGTSNPNLYWYRQAAGRGLQLLFYSVGIGQISSEVPQNLSASRPQDRQFILSSKKLLLSDSGFYLCAWSDVGVRGDYGYTFGSGTRLTVV.

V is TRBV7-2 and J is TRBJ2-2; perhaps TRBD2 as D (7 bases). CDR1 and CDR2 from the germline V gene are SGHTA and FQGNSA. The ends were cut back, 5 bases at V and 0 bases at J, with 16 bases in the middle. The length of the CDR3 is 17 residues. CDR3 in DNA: TGTGCCAGCAGCAAAGGGGGGGCTTCCGCGAACACCGGGGAGCTGTTTTTT. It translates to CASSKGGASANTGELFF.

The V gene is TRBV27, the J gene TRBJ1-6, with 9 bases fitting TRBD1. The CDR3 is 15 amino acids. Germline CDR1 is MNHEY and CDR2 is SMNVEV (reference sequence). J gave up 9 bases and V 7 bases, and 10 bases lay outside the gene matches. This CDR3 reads CASTPGQGSGSPLHF. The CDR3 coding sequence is TGTGCCAGCACCCCCGGACAGGGGTCGGGTTCACCCCTCCACTTT.

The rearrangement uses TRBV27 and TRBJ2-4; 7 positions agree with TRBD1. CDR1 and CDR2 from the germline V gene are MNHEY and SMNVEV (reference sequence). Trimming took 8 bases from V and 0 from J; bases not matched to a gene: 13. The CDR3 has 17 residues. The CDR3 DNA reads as TGTGCCAGCCGATCGTGGACAGGATTGTTAGCCAAAAACATTCAGTACTTC. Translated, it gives CASRSWTGLLAKNIQYF.

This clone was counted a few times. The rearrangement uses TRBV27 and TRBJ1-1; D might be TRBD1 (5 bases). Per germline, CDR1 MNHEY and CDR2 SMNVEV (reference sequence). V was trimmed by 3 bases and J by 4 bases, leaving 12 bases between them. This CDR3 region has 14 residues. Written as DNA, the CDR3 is TGTGCCAGCAGTTTTATGGGGGGGAGCACTGAAGCTTTCTTT. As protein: CASSFMGGSTEAFF.

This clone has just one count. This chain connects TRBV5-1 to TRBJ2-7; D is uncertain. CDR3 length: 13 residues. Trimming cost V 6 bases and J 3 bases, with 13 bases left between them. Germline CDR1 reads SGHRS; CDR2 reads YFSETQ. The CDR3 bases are TGCGCCAGCACCCTCCGCCCCGGCTACGAGCAGTACTTC. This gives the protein CASTLRPGYEQYF.

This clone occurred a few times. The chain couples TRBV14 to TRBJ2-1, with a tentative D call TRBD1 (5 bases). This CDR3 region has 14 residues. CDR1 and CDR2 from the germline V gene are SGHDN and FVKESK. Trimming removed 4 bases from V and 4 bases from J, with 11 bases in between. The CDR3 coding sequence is TGTGCCAGCAGCCTTCCAGGGAATTACAATGAGCAGTTCTTC. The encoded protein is CASSLPGNYNEQFF.

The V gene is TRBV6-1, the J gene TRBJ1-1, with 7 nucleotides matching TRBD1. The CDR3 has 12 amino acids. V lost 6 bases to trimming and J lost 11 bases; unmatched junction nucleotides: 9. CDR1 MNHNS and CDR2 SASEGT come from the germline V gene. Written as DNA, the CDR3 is TGTGCCAGCAGCGTCAACAGGGGTTTGGCTTTCTTT. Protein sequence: CASSVNRGLAFF.

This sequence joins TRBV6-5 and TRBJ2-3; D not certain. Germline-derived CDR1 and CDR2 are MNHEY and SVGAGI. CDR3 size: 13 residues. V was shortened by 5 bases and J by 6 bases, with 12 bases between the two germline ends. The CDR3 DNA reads TGTGCCAGCAGTCCTACAAACATGGATACGCAGTATTTT. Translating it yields CASSPTNMDTQYF.

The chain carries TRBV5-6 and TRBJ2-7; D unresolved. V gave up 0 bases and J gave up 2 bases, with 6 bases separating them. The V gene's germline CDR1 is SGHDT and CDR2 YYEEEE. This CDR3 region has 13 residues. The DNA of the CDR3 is TGTGCCAGCAGCTTGGACAGCCCCTACGAGCAGTACTTC. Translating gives CASSLDSPYEQYF.

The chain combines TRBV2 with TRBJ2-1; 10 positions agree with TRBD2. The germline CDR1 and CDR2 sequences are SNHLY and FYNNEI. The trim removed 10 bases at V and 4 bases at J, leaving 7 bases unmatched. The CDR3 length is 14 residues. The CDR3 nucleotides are TGTGCCACTGAATGGGGACTAGCGTACAATGAGCAGTTCTTC. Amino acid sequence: CATEWGLAYNEQFF.

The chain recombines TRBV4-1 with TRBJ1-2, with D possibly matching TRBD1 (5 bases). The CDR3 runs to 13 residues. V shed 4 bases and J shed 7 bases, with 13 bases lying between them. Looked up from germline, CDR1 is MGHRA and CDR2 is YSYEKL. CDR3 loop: CASSPPQGGGYTF. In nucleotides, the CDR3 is TGCGCCAGCAGCCCCCCCCAGGGCGGTGGCTACACCTTC.

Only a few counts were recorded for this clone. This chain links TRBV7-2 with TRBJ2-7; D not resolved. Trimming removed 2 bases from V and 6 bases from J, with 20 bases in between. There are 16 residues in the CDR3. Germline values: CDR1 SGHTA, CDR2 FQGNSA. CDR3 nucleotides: TGTGCCAGCAGCTTAAGTTCAGTTCCACTTCCCCTCGAGCAGTACTTC. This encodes CASSLSSVPLPLEQYF.

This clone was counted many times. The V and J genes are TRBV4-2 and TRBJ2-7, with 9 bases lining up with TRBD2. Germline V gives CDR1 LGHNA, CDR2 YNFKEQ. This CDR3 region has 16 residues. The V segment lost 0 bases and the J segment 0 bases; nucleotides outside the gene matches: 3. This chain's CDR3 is CASSQEGAGGSYEQYF. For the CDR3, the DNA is TGTGCCAGCAGCCAAGAGGGAGCGGGGGGCTCCTACGAGCAGTACTTC.